Sequencing of this T cell receptor (beta chain) was carried out in a study of response to subunit inactivated influenza vaccine (dated by TCRdb to 2016 to 2019). As for the study more broadly: Deep quantitative T cell receptor repertoire profiling was used in the study to track responses to a trivalent subunit inactivated influenza vaccine.

About this clonotype: This clone's antigen is unknown. No much larger clone is present one base from it, and per-base qualities are unavailable.

The CDR3 numbers 10 residues from cysteine through phenylalanine. The only DNA kept is the CDR3, 30 bases in frame from the first base. CDR1 and CDR2 (DFQATT, SNEGSKA) derive from the germline V gene (reference sequence). The V end loses 5 bases and the J end loses 8 bases, and a stretch of 6 bases separates them. The library was built by means of RT-PCR. The run used an Illumina HiSeq 2500. The public reads were reanalyzed by TCRdb: fastp trimming at Q25, MiXCR alignment, in-frame beta chains only. Every entry covers one CDR3 protein and lists the most common genes and DNA from its rows. The sample yields 540,000 or so distinct CDR3 sequences; 10% to 15% were counted once. Jointly, the top ten make up approximately 14% of the sample. General study outcomes and caveats: It was suggested by the authors that each seasonal influenza vaccination may recruit only a limited number of new T cells.

The time point label, as the study defines it: 45 days after influenza vaccine administration. The chain uses TRBV20-1 and TRBJ1-4, with the D gene uncertain. The receptor comes from a man aged 50 or older who received an inactivated influenza vaccine. Donor details come from another sample of the same person, matched by shared clones. The input for sequencing was PBMCs from blood, taken 45 days after vaccination. In nucleotide form, the sequence is TGCAGTGCTCCGCGGGAAAAACTGTTTTTT. The resulting protein is CSAPREKLFF.